These T cell receptor beta chains were read from a single sample in a study of OX40 agonist ivuxolimab in advanced cancers. TCRdb keeps only in-frame clones here, not all; method: immunoSEQ multiplex PCR. The sample contains 20,000 to 30,000 clones, approximately 80% of which appear only once. The specimen comprised CD4+ or CD8+ T cells sorted from blood, sampled in a trial of the OX40 agonist ivuxolimab. These receptors all come from an adult with an advanced solid tumor such as melanoma, head and neck, liver or kidney cancer. CDR3s leave out the opening cysteine and the closing phenylalanine or tryptophan.

TRBV19 | ASSTLAGGNTDTQY
TRBV6-5 | ASRTTGASNQPQH
TRBV2 | ASSGDISGANVLT
TRBV6-6 | ASSYSGQYNSPLH
TRBV15 | ATSAHRGATGELF
TRBV4-1 | ASSMGLAGYNEQF
TRBV7-9 | ASSFTRGAGNEQF
TRBV18 | ASSPQKTGGGYEQY
TRBV27 | ASSDYSLEGTEAF
TRBV6-5 | ASSYKGGQTGELF
TRBV7-2 | ASSSPLAVLSTDTQY
TRBV6-5 | ASESYGYT
TRBV7-9 | ASTGSRYEQY
TRBV7-3 | ASSPTSGREYEQY
TRBV19 | ASSGRVPEAF
TRBV19 | ASSTPGRTYGYT
TRBV7-2 | ASSLDPRGNGELF
TRBV19 | ASSMLEGHSPLH
TRBV10-3 | AISQTTYQETQY
TRBV19 | ATQRARGKRGTTGELF
TRBV19 | ASSIRGLAGAYGTGELF
TRBV5-1 | ASTHDQGEQY
TRBV28 | ASSFVIAGGRFEQF
TRBV6-1 | ASSWTSGYNEQF